These 24 T cell receptor beta chains came from one sample sequenced in a study of T cells in Graves' hyperthyroidism and ophthalmopathy. Amplified TCR beta CDR3 regions came from RNA transcripts. First-round RT-PCR with HTBI primers amplified the TCR CDR3 region. MiXCR was run by TCRdb on the multiplex PCR reads, yielding one entry per CDR3 protein. The repertoire holds approximately 600,000 distinct CDR3 sequences, less than 25% seen once, with 34% in the top ten. The sample comprised blood. The origin of the receptors is a young man with Graves' ophthalmopathy.

There are a few counts of this clonotype. The rearrangement uses TRBV18 and TRBJ2-7; D is ambiguous. The CDR3 sequence is 13 residues long. Germline V gives CDR1 KGHSH, CDR2 LQKENI. The V and J ends lost 5 bases and 5 bases respectively, with 13 bases between them. The CDR3 here is CASSSSLGNEQYF. CDR3 DNA: TGTGCCAGCTCATCCTCGCTCGGCAACGAGCAGTACTTC.

The CDR3 is CASTDGEAFTYEQYF. The DNA of the CDR3 is TGTGCCAGCACGGATGGGGAGGCCTTTACCTACGAGCAGTACTTC. The chain recombines TRBV6-1 with TRBJ2-7; D is possibly TRBD2 (6 bases). CDR3 length: 15 amino acids. V was trimmed by 7 bases and J by 2 bases, leaving 18 bases between them. The germline V gene has CDR1 MNHNS and CDR2 SASEGT.

This clonotype was recorded at least ten times. V and J are TRBV2 and TRBJ2-1; D perhaps matches TRBD1 (6 bases). The CDR3 covers 15 residues. V lost 2 bases, J lost 6 bases, and 14 bases lay in between. Germline V gene lookup returns CDR1 SNHLY and CDR2 FYNNEI. CDR3: CASSEWGQGSNEQFF. For the CDR3, the DNA is TGTGCCAGCAGTGAATGGGGCCAGGGGAGCAATGAGCAGTTCTTC.

The chain combines TRBV3-1 with TRBJ2-1; D may be TRBD1 or TRBD2 (5 bases each). The CDR3 sequence is 14 residues long. The V end lost 5 bases, the J end lost 6 bases, and 14 bases lay between the germline ends. Per the germline V gene, CDR1 is LGHDT and CDR2 is YNNKEL (reference sequence). CDR3 protein: CASSSRGASNEQFF. The CDR3 nucleotides read TGTGCCAGCAGCTCCCGAGGGGCGTCCAATGAGCAGTTCTTC.

This clonotype was recorded many times. J is TRBJ1-1 and V is TRBV6-1; D not certain. Germline CDR1 is MNHNS and CDR2 is SASEGT. The CDR3 contains 15 residues. Trimming removed 5 bases from V and 0 bases from J, with 13 bases in between. The CDR3 reads CASSSRESMNTEAFF. The DNA of the CDR3 is TGTGCCAGCAGTTCCCGGGAGAGCATGAACACTGAAGCTTTCTTT.

This clonotype has just a few counts. The V and J genes are TRBV27 and TRBJ2-7; D is ambiguous. The ends were cut back, 2 bases at V and 6 bases at J, with 14 bases in the middle. Germline V lookup: CDR1 MNHEY, CDR2 SMNVEV (reference sequence). The CDR3 has 14 residues. The CDR3 region is CASSLVGPPIEQYF. CDR3 nucleotide sequence: TGTGCCAGCAGTTTAGTTGGGCCTCCAATCGAGCAGTACTTC.

This clonotype was seen a handful of times. The chain carries TRBV5-1 and TRBJ2-2, with 12 nucleotides matching TRBD1. V was clipped by 4 bases and J by 4 bases; unmatched bases: 5. Germline CDR1 SGHRS, CDR2 YFSETQ. This CDR3 spans 16 amino acids. CDR3 in DNA: TGCGCCAGCAGCCCGCGGGACAGGGGGCCCACCGGGGAGCTGTTTTTT. This codes for CASSPRDRGPTGELFF.

The chain recombines TRBV7-8 with TRBJ2-1, with D possibly TRBD2 on 5 matching bases. The germline V gene has CDR1 SGHVS and CDR2 FQNEAQ. Trimming shortened V by 2 bases and J by 8 bases, and 25 bases separated the two germline ends. The CDR3 is 18 amino acids. The CDR3 is CASSLTRAGGPAGDEQFF. CDR3 in DNA: TGTGCCAGCAGCTTAACCCGGGCAGGCGGGCCCGCGGGCGATGAGCAGTTCTTC.

This clonotype has more than one count but fewer than ten. The V gene is TRBV28, the J gene TRBJ1-5, with D hard to call. This CDR3 comprises 14 residues. With 6 bases removed from V and 7 bases from J, the gap between germline ends came to 16 bases. Germline lookup yields CDR1 MDHEN and CDR2 SYDVKM. This chain's CDR3 is CASSREMARQPQHF. The CDR3 DNA is TGTGCCAGCAGCCGGGAGATGGCTCGGCAGCCCCAGCATTTT.

The chain uses TRBV20-1 and TRBJ2-7; D may be TRBD2 (6 bases). The CDR3 contains 13 residues. The V gene's germline CDR1 is DFQATT and CDR2 SNEGSKA (reference sequence). V was trimmed by 1 base and J by 6 bases, leaving 13 bases between them. CDR3 loop: CSARGLGVFEQYF. In DNA, the CDR3 is TGCAGTGCTAGAGGACTAGGGGTTTTCGAGCAGTACTTC.

The chain couples TRBV29-1 to TRBJ2-7, with D maybe TRBD2 (7 bases). The V gene lost 4 bases and the J gene lost 4 bases, with 14 bases spanning the gap. CDR1 is SQVTM and CDR2 is ANQGSEA in the germline V gene. The CDR3 consists of 13 residues. CDR3 coding DNA: TGCAGCGTTGGGGGAAGGGGGGGTTACGAGCAGTACTTC. This translates into CSVGGRGGYEQYF.

V usage is TRBV29-1 and J usage is TRBJ2-5, with 9 positions matching TRBD2. J gave up 1 base and V 1 base, and 13 bases lay outside the gene matches. The germline CDR1 and CDR2 sequences are SQVTM and ANQGSEA. There are 18 residues in the CDR3. The CDR3 sequence: CSVEGLAENRGAQETQYF. The CDR3 bases are TGCAGCGTTGAAGGACTAGCGGAAAACAGAGGGGCCCAAGAGACCCAGTACTTC.

This chain joins TRBV19 and TRBJ2-2; TRBD2 is a possible D gene (6 bases). CDR1 and CDR2 from the germline V gene are LNHDA and SQIVND (reference sequence). Trimming pared 1 base from V and 4 bases from J, leaving 10 bases between. The CDR3 loop spans 15 amino acids. CDR3 nucleotides: TGTGCCAGTAGTATAGGTAGCGGAGTCACCGGGGAGCTGTTTTTT. This sequence encodes CASSIGSGVTGELFF. Variable domain in full (rest from reference TRBV19 and TRBJ2-2): DGGITQSPKYLFRKEGQNVTLSCEQNLNHDAMYWYRQDPGQGLRLIYYSQIVNDFQKGDIAEGYSVSREKKESFPLTVTSAQKNPTAFYLCASSIGSGVTGELFFGEGSRLTVL.

J is TRBJ2-2 and V is TRBV5-1; 7 bases are a match to TRBD2. Germline CDR1 reads SGHRS; CDR2 reads YFSETQ. This CDR3 spans 14 amino acids. With 4 bases clipped from V and 4 bases from J, the junction kept 4 bases outside the gene matches. CDR3 in amino acids: CASSPGGGTGELFF. CDR3 DNA: TGCGCCAGCAGCCCGGGGGGAGGCACCGGGGAGCTGTTTTTT.

This clonotype was seen more than once but under ten times. The chain is built from TRBV15 and TRBJ2-3, with D maybe TRBD2 (6 bases). The CDR3 has 15 amino acids. V lost 7 bases and J 0 bases, leaving 14 bases between the germline ends. CDR1 is LNHNV, CDR2 YYDKDF, per germline (reference sequence). CDR3 sequence reads: CATTGGESSTDTQYF. The CDR3 coding sequence is TGTGCCACCACCGGAGGGGAATCTAGCACAGATACGCAGTATTTT.

In its sample, this clonotype was seen many times. The gene calls are TRBV18 and TRBJ2-7; 9 nucleotides match TRBD1. The germline V gene encodes CDR1 KGHSH and CDR2 LQKENI. The ends lost 8 bases at V and 2 bases at J; junction bases unmatched: 7. This CDR3 has 14 amino acids. This chain's CDR3 is CASSPGQGTYEQYF. CDR3 DNA: TGTGCCAGCAGCCCGGGACAGGGAACCTACGAGCAGTACTTC.

Only one count was recorded for this clonotype. The chain has TRBV4-1 and TRBJ2-3; 10 bases are a match to TRBD2. Germline V gene data show CDR1 as MGHRA and CDR2 as YSYEKL. The trim removed 3 bases at V and 4 bases at J, leaving 7 bases unmatched. The CDR3 has 16 residues. CDR3 loop: CASSHVGLAESDTQYF. Here the CDR3 DNA reads TGCGCCAGCAGCCATGTAGGACTAGCGGAGTCAGATACGCAGTATTTT.

V usage is TRBV19 and J usage is TRBJ1-2; 9 positions match TRBD1. Trimming cost V 1 base and J 8 bases; bases outside gene matches: 5. Looked up from germline, CDR1 is LNHDA and CDR2 is SQIVND (reference sequence). The CDR3 covers 14 residues. CDR3 DNA sequence: TGTGCCAGTAGTATAGGGACAGGGGCCCACGGCTACACCTTC. As protein: CASSIGTGAHGYTF.

The rearrangement joins TRBV4-1 to TRBJ2-7, with a tentative D call TRBD1 (6 bases). CDR1 and CDR2 from the germline V gene are MGHRA and YSYEKL. Trimming stripped 4 bases from V and 2 bases from J, with 15 bases between. The CDR3 length is 15 residues. CDR3 residues: CASSPGVGTTYEQYF. The DNA of the CDR3 is TGCGCCAGCAGCCCAGGGGTCGGGACCACCTACGAGCAGTACTTC.

Comment on this clonotype: A much larger clone lies a single base off, so this may be a read error. The chain carries TRBV12-3 or TRBV12-4 and TRBJ2-5, with D perhaps matching TRBD2 (6 bases). V was clipped by 4 bases and J by 4 bases, with 13 bases between them. This CDR3 has 14 residues. CDR3 residues: CASSSEGFGETQYF. CDR3 bases: TGTGCCAGCAGTTCGGAGGGTTTTGGAGAGACCCAGTACTTC.

This chain joins TRBV7-9 and TRBJ2-3, with 7 bases fitting TRBD1. The ends lost 5 bases at V and 2 bases at J; junction bases unmatched: 7. CDR3 length: 15 amino acids. Germline CDR1 reads SEHNR; CDR2 reads FQNEAQ (reference sequence). CDR3 coding DNA: TGTGCCAGCAGCGGCAGGACAGGAACCACAGATACGCAGTATTTT. It specifies CASSGRTGTTDTQYF.

This clonotype came up many times. The CDR3 loop is CASSQDLAGVETQYF. CDR3 DNA: TGTGCCAGCAGCCAAGATCTAGCGGGAGTAGAGACCCAGTACTTC. This chain uses TRBV3-1 with TRBJ2-5; 10 nucleotides line up with TRBD2. Trimming took 0 bases from V and 4 from J; bases not matched to a gene: 2. CDR3 length equals 15 residues. Germline V gene lookup returns CDR1 LGHDT and CDR2 YNNKEL (reference sequence).

The chain joins TRBV20-1 to TRBJ1-3; TRBD1 matches at 7 bases. V lost 6 bases and J lost 2; bases outside the gene matches: 4. The CDR3 loop spans 13 amino acids. The germline gives CDR1 DFQATT, CDR2 SNEGSKA (reference sequence). CDR3 in amino acids: CSAQTGPGNTIYF. The DNA of the CDR3 is TGCAGTGCCCAGACAGGGCCTGGAAACACCATATATTTT.

In its sample, this clonotype was seen a few times. This rearrangement joins TRBV20-1 to TRBJ1-5, with D possibly being TRBD1 (6 bases). Germline V CDR1 and CDR2: DFQATT, SNEGSKA (reference sequence). This CDR3 spans 13 amino acids. The CDR3 here is CSYLRGSNQPQHF. In nucleotides, the CDR3 is TGCAGCTACCTTAGGGGGAGCAATCAGCCCCAGCATTTT.